The TCR beta chain described here comes from a study of T cells in Graves' hyperthyroidism and ophthalmopathy. RNA transcripts provided the source from which TCR beta CDR3 regions were amplified. The HTBI primer set was used in a first-round RT-PCR of the TCR CDR3. TCRdb re-analysed the multiplex PCR reads in MiXCR, keeping a single row per CDR3 protein. The sample has 300,000 to 450,000 distinct CDR3 sequences; about 13% are singletons. The junction had 6 bases not matched to a gene; V was cut back by 7 bases and J by 4 bases. Germline V gene lookup returns CDR1 SNHLY and CDR2 FYNNEI. The length of the CDR3 is 13 residues. Patients aged 18 to 65 had newly diagnosed hyperthyroidism of under 2 months' duration. Together with thyroid ultrasound, orbital computed tomography, serum thyroxine and TRAb, clinical symptoms were used for diagnoses. The PBMCs had their origin in 10 ml of fresh peripheral blood.

This clonotype has at least ten counts. Sequences were obtained from blood. This clonotype was sampled from a man between 25 and 39 years old with Graves' hyperthyroidism that later progressed to Graves' ophthalmopathy. This chain links TRBV2 with TRBJ1-2; 7 bases fit TRBD1. The CDR3 DNA reads as TGTGCCAGCACCGAGGGGGCCCGCTATGGCTACACCTTC. Its translation: CASTEGARYGYTF.